These T cell receptor beta chains were read from a single sample in a study of cytomegalovirus exposure and HLA in healthy donors. The assay was immunoSEQ multiplex PCR, and TCRdb's table has in-frame clones only and misses some. The repertoire consists of 30,000 to 40,000 clones, with around 70% occurring once and the leading ten covering 10%. Sequencing input: PBMCs. These receptors came from a man in his forties in good health and CMV-seropositive. The conserved cysteine and the conserved F or W are not part of the CDR3 here. The size entry is marked missing in some rows and otherwise reads once, few, many or a size class.

size	V	CDR3
NA	TRBV6-1	ASRTTTGRTDTQY
NA	TRBV19	ASSIGGGGDTQY
few	TRBV28	ASVRDMGNQPQH
NA	TRBV18	ASSLHESTGELF
NA	TRBV5-1	ASRFDPGGGGGTDTQY
NA	TRBV18	ASSIRGRDQPQH
NA	TRBV28	ASTNRQPYEQY
few	TRBV4-1	ASSQVAGTLNIQY
NA	TRBV27	ASGKRPGQGSYEQY
NA	TRBV13	ASSLGTGRGGEQY
NA	TRBV10-3	AISDPGQLIPGANVLT
NA	TRBV27	ASRDSNYYGYT
NA	TRBV19	ASSIARERGYSNQPQH
once	TRBV5-4	ASSPGQGQAF
NA	TRBV18	ASSLQVNTEAF
NA	TRBV5-1	ASSPMTGLPRG
NA	TRBV11-2	ASSPDGGEQY
NA	TRBV27	ASRSQGSYEQY
few	TRBV9	ASSFLAGSGLSYSYNEQF